Sequencing of this T cell receptor (beta chain) was carried out in a study of cytomegalovirus exposure and HLA in healthy donors. This clone was recorded a few times. Its target is unknown. Study-level points and caveats: In a later analysis, specific HLA alleles were associated with more than 15,000 TCR beta sequences at a 0.05 false discovery rate.

In the PCR, 60 Vbeta and 13 Jbeta primers were used. The assay was immunoSEQ multiplex PCR, and TCRdb's table has in-frame clones only and misses some. The sample lists more than 95,000 clones, around 10% occurring once. V lost 3 bases to trimming and J lost 5 bases, with 17 bases between them. The germline CDR1 and CDR2 sequences are MGHDK and SYGVNS. This CDR3 region has 15 residues. Sequencing input: PBMCs. The chain couples TRBV25-1 to TRBJ2-7; weak D call: TRBD1 (5 bases). This TCR derives from a man aged 35 to 55 in good health and CMV-seropositive. The CDR3 is CASSESSTVVDEQYF. DNA of the CDR3: TGTGCCAGCAGTGAGTCGTCGACAGTCGTTGACGAGCAGTACTTC.